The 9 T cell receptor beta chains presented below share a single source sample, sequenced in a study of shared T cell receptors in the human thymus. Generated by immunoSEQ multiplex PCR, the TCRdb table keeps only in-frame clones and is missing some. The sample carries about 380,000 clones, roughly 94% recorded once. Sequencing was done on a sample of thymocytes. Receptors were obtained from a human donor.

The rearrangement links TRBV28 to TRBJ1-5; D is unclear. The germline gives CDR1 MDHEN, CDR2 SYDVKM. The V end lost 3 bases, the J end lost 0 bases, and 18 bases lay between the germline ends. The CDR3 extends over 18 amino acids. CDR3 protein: CASSFHFPGRYSNQPQHF. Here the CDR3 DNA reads TGTGCCAGCAGTTTTCACTTTCCGGGCCGTTATAGCAATCAGCCCCAGCATTTT. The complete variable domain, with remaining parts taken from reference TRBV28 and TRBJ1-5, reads DVKVTQSSRYLVKRTGEKVFLECVQDMDHENMFWYRQDPGLGLRLIYFSYDVKMKEKGDIPEGYSVSREKKERFSLILESASTNQTSMYLCASSFHFPGRYSNQPQHFGDGTRLSIL.

The CDR3, as DNA: TGTGCCAGCAGTTTAACTAGCGGGAGGGCGGGGGGCACAGATACGCAGTATTTT. Translating gives CASSLTSGRAGGTDTQYF. This sequence joins TRBV28 and TRBJ2-3, with 13 nucleotides matching TRBD2. V was clipped by 2 bases and J by 1 base; unmatched bases: 6. The CDR3 runs to 18 residues. Germline V gives CDR1 MDHEN, CDR2 SYDVKM.

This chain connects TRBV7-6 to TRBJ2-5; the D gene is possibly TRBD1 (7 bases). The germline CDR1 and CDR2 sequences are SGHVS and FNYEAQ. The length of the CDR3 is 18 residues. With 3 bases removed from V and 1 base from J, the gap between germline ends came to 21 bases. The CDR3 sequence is CASSFPNQGGTRQETQYF. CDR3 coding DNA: TGTGCCAGCAGCTTCCCGAATCAGGGGGGTACGCGCCAAGAGACCCAGTACTTC.

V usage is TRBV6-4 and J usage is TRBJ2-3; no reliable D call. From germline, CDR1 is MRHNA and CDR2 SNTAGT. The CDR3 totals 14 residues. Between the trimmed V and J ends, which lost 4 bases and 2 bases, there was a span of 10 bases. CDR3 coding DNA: TGTGCCAGCAGTGTCAGCTGGGACACAGATACGCAGTATTTT. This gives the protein CASSVSWDTDTQYF.

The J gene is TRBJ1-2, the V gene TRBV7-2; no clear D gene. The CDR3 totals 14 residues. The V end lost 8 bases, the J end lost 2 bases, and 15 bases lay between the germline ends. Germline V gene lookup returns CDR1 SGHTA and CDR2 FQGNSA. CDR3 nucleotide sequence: TGTGCCAGCTCCATTAGCCACCTAAACTATGGCTACACCTTC. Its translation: CASSISHLNYGYTF. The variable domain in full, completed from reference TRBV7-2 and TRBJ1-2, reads GAGVSQSPSNKVTEKGKDVELRCDPISGHTALYWYRQSLGQGLEFLIYFQGNSAPDKSGLPSDRFSAERTGGSVSTLTIQRTQQEDSAVYLCASSISHLNYGYTFGSGTRLTVV.

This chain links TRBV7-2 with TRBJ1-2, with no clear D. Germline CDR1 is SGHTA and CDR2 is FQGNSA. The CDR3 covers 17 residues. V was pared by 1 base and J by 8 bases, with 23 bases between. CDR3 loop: CASSLENGHRGRCGYTF. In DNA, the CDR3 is TGTGCCAGCAGCTTAGAAAATGGTCATAGAGGGAGGTGCGGCTACACCTTC.

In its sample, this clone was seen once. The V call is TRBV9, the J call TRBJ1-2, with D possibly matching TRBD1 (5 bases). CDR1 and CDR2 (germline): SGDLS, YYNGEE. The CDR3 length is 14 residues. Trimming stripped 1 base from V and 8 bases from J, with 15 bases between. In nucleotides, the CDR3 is TGTGCCAGCAGCGTAAGGGAGGGGCGGACCGGCTACACCTTC. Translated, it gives CASSVREGRTGYTF.

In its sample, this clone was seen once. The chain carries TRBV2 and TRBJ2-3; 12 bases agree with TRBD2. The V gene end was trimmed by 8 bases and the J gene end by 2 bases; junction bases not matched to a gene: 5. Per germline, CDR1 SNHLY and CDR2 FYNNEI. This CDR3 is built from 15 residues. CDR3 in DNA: TGTGCCAGCCCCGGACTAGCGGGAATCACAGATACGCAGTATTTT. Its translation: CASPGLAGITDTQYF.

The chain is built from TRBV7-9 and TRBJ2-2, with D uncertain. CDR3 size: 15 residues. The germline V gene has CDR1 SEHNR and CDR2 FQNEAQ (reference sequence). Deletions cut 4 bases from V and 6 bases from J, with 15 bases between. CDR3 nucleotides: TGTGCCAGCAGCTATGAATCTTCTTCGGCCGGGGAGCTGTTTTTT. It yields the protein CASSYESSSAGELFF.